This T cell receptor (beta chain) was profiled in a study of shared clonotypes between healthy human individuals. Turning to the study itself: A donor's plate count was three for CD4 naive and three for CD4 memory; CD8 naive had two and CD8 memory one. Study-wide results and caveats: All-four-donor shared clonotypes had higher generation probabilities than non-shared clonotypes did.

Comments on this clone: What it binds is unknown.

Every donor was a Caucasian adult from Nashville, Tennessee. CDR3 length: 18 amino acids. Germline CDR1 reads SGHRS; CDR2 reads YFSETQ. V shed 0 bases and J shed 4 bases, with 21 bases lying between them. Sequencing was performed with immunoSEQ multiplex PCR; in TCRdb, only in-frame clones are kept and a portion is missing. This table holds roughly 2,300,000 clones, around 93% found once. The J gene is TRBJ2-3, the V gene TRBV5-1, with D possibly called TRBD1 or TRBD2 (6 bases each). The sequenced material came from naive CD4+ T cells from PBMCs. Regarding subset: CD45RA+ positively selected. This clonotype was sampled from a man aged 18 to 30 in good health. Some clones in this sample may be carry-over from other donors' samples. The CDR3 sequence: CASSLALGGGGLSDTQYF. DNA of the CDR3: TGCGCCAGCAGCTTGGCCCTAGGGGGAGGAGGGTTATCAGATACGCAGTATTTT.